What follows are 27 T cell receptor beta chains derived from one specimen sequenced in a study of cytotoxic CD8 clonotypes in ibrutinib-treated CLL. Some clones are missing from TCRdb's copy, which holds only in-frame ones; the method was immunoSEQ multiplex PCR. The repertoire holds 30,000 or so clones, less than 60% seen once, with about 5.4% in the top ten. The material was PBMCs, obtained before ibrutinib treatment. The origin of the receptors is a human donor with chronic lymphocytic leukemia.

The CDR3 DNA reads TGTGCCAGTTCGCCCGGGGGTAGCTCCTACAATGAGCAGTTCTTC. Translated: CASSPGGSSYNEQFF. V is TRBV9 and J is TRBJ2-1; maybe TRBD2 (6 bases). From germline, CDR1 is SGDLS and CDR2 YYNGEE. Trimming took 8 bases from V and 0 from J, leaving 15 bases between them. The CDR3 covers 15 residues.

By share of the sample, this clone is large. The chain is built from TRBV5-1 and TRBJ1-6; D gene unclear. The CDR3 totals 14 residues. CDR1 is SGHRS, CDR2 YFSETQ, per germline. V was pared by 4 bases and J by 2 bases, with 7 bases between. The CDR3 coding sequence is TGCGCCAGCAGCCCTTTGGCCTATAATTCACCCCTCCACTTT. It codes for CASSPLAYNSPLHF.

The chain employs TRBV4-3 and TRBJ1-3; TRBD1 is a possible D gene (5 bases). The CDR3 runs 16 residues. Germline lookup yields CDR1 LGHNA and CDR2 YSLEER. The V gene lost 2 bases and the J gene lost 0 bases, with 11 bases spanning the gap. CDR3: CASSQLRGGSGNTIYF. Here the CDR3 DNA reads TGCGCCAGCAGCCAACTCCGGGGGGGCTCTGGAAACACCATATATTTT.

This clone was detected only a few times. The V call is TRBV4-1, the J call TRBJ2-2; D possibly matches TRBD1 or TRBD2 (5 bases each). The CDR3 covers 16 residues. V was cut by 1 base and J by 3 bases, with 12 bases left in between. In germline, CDR1 is MGHRA, CDR2 YSYEKL. The CDR3 DNA is TGCGCCAGCAGCCAAGCCTCTGGGACCTACACCGGGGAGCTGTTTTTT. It codes for CASSQASGTYTGELFF.

This sequence joins TRBV7-8 and TRBJ1-4, with D possibly TRBD1 on 6 matching bases. This CDR3 region has 14 residues. Looked up from germline, CDR1 is SGHVS and CDR2 is FQNEAQ. Trimming cost V 4 bases and J 0 bases, with 6 bases left between them. The CDR3 spells CASSYRATNEKLFF. The CDR3, as DNA: TGTGCCAGCAGCTACAGGGCAACTAATGAAAAACTGTTTTTT.

This sequence joins TRBV5-8 and TRBJ2-7; 8 bases map to TRBD1. In germline, CDR1 is SGHTS, CDR2 YDEGEE. The CDR3 contains 15 residues. V was clipped by 4 bases and J by 1 base; unmatched bases: 7. CDR3 region: CASSDAGTGSYEQYF. In DNA form, the CDR3 reads TGTGCCAGCAGCGATGCCGGGACAGGATCCTACGAGCAGTACTTC.

The chain recombines TRBV6-5 with TRBJ2-3; D remains ambiguous. The germline V gene encodes CDR1 MNHEY and CDR2 SVGAGI. The CDR3 spans 13 residues. V dropped 2 bases and J dropped 6 bases, with 9 bases sitting between them. The CDR3 sequence is CASSYGPSDTQYF. The CDR3 DNA is TGTGCCAGCAGTTACGGCCCGTCTGATACGCAGTATTTT.

V and J are TRBV18 and TRBJ1-1, with TRBD1 matching 9 bases. CDR1 is KGHSH, CDR2 LQKENI, per germline. The CDR3 consists of 13 residues. V shed 5 bases, J shed 5 bases, and the junction held 3 bases outside the gene matches. The CDR3 reads CASSAQGATEAFF. The CDR3 DNA sequence: TGTGCCAGCTCAGCACAGGGGGCGACTGAAGCTTTCTTT. Full variable domain (rest looked up from reference TRBV18 and TRBJ1-1): NAGVMQNPRHLVRRRGQEARLRCSPMKGHSHVYWYRQLPEEGLKFMVYLQKENIIDESGMPKERFSAEFPKEGPSILRIQQVVRGDSAAYFCASSAQGATEAFFGQGTRLTVV.

V is TRBV6-5 and J is TRBJ1-3, with TRBD1 matching 8 bases. CDR3 length: 15 amino acids. Germline assignment: CDR1 MNHEY and CDR2 SVGAGI. Unmatched junction bases numbered 5, after V lost 6 bases and J lost 1 base. This chain's CDR3 is CASSSDRGSGNTIYF. As DNA, the CDR3 is TGTGCCAGCAGCAGTGACAGGGGATCTGGAAACACCATATATTTT.

The chain carries TRBV9 and TRBJ1-4, with 8 bases matching TRBD1. Germline values: CDR1 SGDLS, CDR2 YYNGEE. The CDR3 consists of 16 residues. J was trimmed by 3 bases and V by 2 bases; bases with no gene match: 6. CDR3 amino acids: CASSVGRTGSNEKLFF. The CDR3 nucleotides read TGTGCCAGCAGCGTGGGTCGGACAGGGTCTAATGAAAAACTGTTTTTT.

The CDR3 coding sequence is TGCGCCAGCAGTAATCTTCAGGGTTCCGGGGAGCTGTTTTTT. Protein: CASSNLQGSGELFF. The V and J genes are TRBV10-1 and TRBJ2-2; TRBD1 is a possible D gene (5 bases). This CDR3 region has 14 residues. The germline V gene has CDR1 WNHNN and CDR2 SYGVQD (reference sequence). Trimming cost V 5 bases and J 6 bases, with 13 bases left between them.

The chain has TRBV2 and TRBJ1-1; TRBD1 matches at 7 bases. The CDR3 loop spans 13 amino acids. Germline lookup yields CDR1 SNHLY and CDR2 FYNNEI. This chain's CDR3 is CVKRTGLNTEAFF. The CDR3 nucleotides are TGTGTCAAGAGGACAGGACTGAACACTGAAGCTTTCTTT.

V gene TRBV14 combines with J gene TRBJ1-6, with D possibly matching TRBD1 (5 bases). The CDR3 is 16 residues long. V shed 2 bases and J shed 5 bases, with 13 bases lying between them. CDR1 is SGHDN, CDR2 FVKESK, per germline. CDR3 bases: TGTGCCAGCAGCCAACCGGGACCCCTAAATAATTCACCCCTCCACTTT. This codes for CASSQPGPLNNSPLHF.

The V and J genes are TRBV5-1 and TRBJ2-7; possible D gene TRBD1, 6 bases. V was cut by 4 bases and J by 2 bases, with 19 bases left in between. Germline V gives CDR1 SGHRS, CDR2 YFSETQ. This CDR3 is built from 16 residues. The CDR3 reads CASSDDTGTITYEQYF. CDR3 in DNA: TGCGCCAGCAGCGACGATACCGGGACAATAACCTACGAGCAGTACTTC.

The V call is TRBV28, the J call TRBJ1-5; D remains ambiguous. The CDR3 runs 13 residues. Per germline, CDR1 MDHEN and CDR2 SYDVKM. V was cut by 6 bases and J by 4 bases, with 10 bases left in between. CDR3 coding DNA: TGTGCCAGCAGACCGCCAAAGAATCAGCCCCAGCATTTT. This codes for CASRPPKNQPQHF.

The chain carries TRBV19 and TRBJ2-1, with TRBD1 identical over 8 bases. The length of the CDR3 is 13 residues. V shed 9 bases, J shed 0 bases, and the junction held 1 base outside the gene matches. Per the germline V gene, CDR1 is LNHDA and CDR2 is SQIVND (reference sequence). The CDR3 DNA sequence: TGTGCCAGCACAGGGGGCTCCTACAATGAGCAGTTCTTC. Residues: CASTGGSYNEQFF.

The gene calls are TRBV19 and TRBJ1-2, with D maybe TRBD1 (5 bases). The germline V gene has CDR1 LNHDA and CDR2 SQIVND (reference sequence). Between the trimmed V and J ends, which lost 3 bases and 6 bases, there was a span of 20 bases. The CDR3 totals 16 residues. The CDR3 DNA reads TGTGCCAGTAGTATTTGGGCAGGGTATGTCGTCGATGGCTACACCTTC. Its protein product is CASSIWAGYVVDGYTF.

The chain has TRBV7-2 and TRBJ1-6, with D unresolved. Germline CDR1 SGHTA, CDR2 FQGNSA. V lost 1 base, J lost 10 bases, and 11 bases lay in between. The CDR3 contains 14 residues. The CDR3, as DNA: TGTGCCAGCAGCTTAGGGGGAAGCGGCTCACCCCTCCACTTT. It translates to CASSLGGSGSPLHF. Drawing the rest from reference TRBV7-2 and TRBJ1-6, the complete variable domain is GAGVSQSPSNKVTEKGKDVELRCDPISGHTALYWYRQSLGQGLEFLIYFQGNSAPDKSGLPSDRFSAERTGGSVSTLTIQRTQQEDSAVYLCASSLGGSGSPLHFGNGTRLTVT.

This chain connects TRBV5-1 to TRBJ2-2; the match to TRBD1 covers 10 bases. CDR1 SGHRS and CDR2 YFSETQ come from the germline V gene. This CDR3 has 14 residues. V was pared by 4 bases and J by 6 bases, with 3 bases of the junction left unmatched. CDR3 DNA sequence: TGCGCCAGCAGCGTGACAGGGGGCCCCGGGGAGCTGTTTTTT. Translating it yields CASSVTGGPGELFF.

V and J are TRBV29-1 and TRBJ2-7; TRBD2 is a possible D gene (5 bases). The germline V and J ends were trimmed by 3 bases and 6 bases, with 15 bases remaining between them. The CDR3 loop spans 13 amino acids. Germline assignment: CDR1 SQVTM and CDR2 ANQGSEA. The CDR3 protein is CSVDSAVVGEQYF. The CDR3 nucleotides are TGCAGCGTTGACTCAGCGGTAGTAGGCGAGCAGTACTTC.

This chain joins TRBV5-6 and TRBJ2-7; no definite D call. The V gene lost 4 bases and the J gene lost 3 bases, with 17 bases spanning the gap. This CDR3 region has 15 residues. Germline CDR1 and CDR2: SGHDT and YYEEEE. The CDR3 region is CASSPPMAGRYEQYF. CDR3 coding DNA: TGTGCCAGCAGCCCCCCTATGGCAGGCCGCTACGAGCAGTACTTC. Filled out from reference TRBV5-6 and TRBJ2-7, the complete variable domain reads DAGVTQSPTHLIKTRGQQVTLRCSPKSGHDTVSWYQQALGQGPQFIFQYYEEEERQRGNFPDRFSGHQFPNYSSELNVNALLLGDSALYLCASSPPMAGRYEQYFGPGTRLTVT.

This clone was found a few times. The V call is TRBV27, the J call TRBJ2-1; the D gene is possibly TRBD1 (7 bases). CDR1 is MNHEY and CDR2 is SMNVEV in the germline V gene (reference sequence). The CDR3 spans 16 residues. V lost 8 bases, J lost 7 bases, and 24 bases lay in between. CDR3: CASGGMRGRRWNEQFF. CDR3 nucleotides: TGTGCCAGCGGGGGGATGAGGGGGCGCCGGTGGAATGAGCAGTTCTTC.

This clone was counted a few times. This chain joins TRBV19 and TRBJ2-3; no definite D call. CDR1 is LNHDA, CDR2 SQIVND, per germline (reference sequence). This CDR3 region has 13 residues. With 6 bases removed from V and 0 bases from J, the gap between germline ends came to 7 bases. CDR3: CASRVTSTDTQYF. The CDR3 DNA reads TGTGCCAGTAGGGTGACGAGCACAGATACGCAGTATTTT.

The chain carries TRBV5-1 and TRBJ2-5; D is possibly TRBD1 (5 bases). V was shortened by 2 bases and J by 0 bases, with 5 bases between the two germline ends. This CDR3 is 13 amino acids long. Germline V gene data show CDR1 as SGHRS and CDR2 as YFSETQ. The chain's CDR3 is CASSLQDQETQYF. CDR3 DNA sequence: TGCGCCAGCAGCTTACAGGACCAAGAGACCCAGTACTTC.

The V call is TRBV9, the J call TRBJ1-6; D call uncertain. Germline-derived CDR1 and CDR2 are SGDLS and YYNGEE. The V end lost 4 bases, the J end lost 5 bases, and 10 bases lay between the germline ends. This CDR3 has 14 residues. In DNA form, the CDR3 reads TGTGCCAGCAGCTTAGACGGGCATAATTCACCCCTCCACTTT. This translates into CASSLDGHNSPLHF.

This clone has only a few counts. This chain joins TRBV28 and TRBJ1-2; D unresolved. Germline V gene data show CDR1 as MDHEN and CDR2 as SYDVKM. This CDR3 contains 13 residues. V was trimmed by 3 bases and J by 7 bases, leaving 12 bases between them. For the CDR3, the DNA is TGTGCCAGCAGTTTGTCGGGGAGCCCTGGCTACACCTTC. Its protein product is CASSLSGSPGYTF.

The chain employs TRBV7-7 and TRBJ2-2; 9 nucleotides match TRBD2. V dropped 5 bases and J dropped 2; count of bases not matched to a gene: 3. Germline V gives CDR1 SSHAT, CDR2 FNYEAQ (reference sequence). The CDR3 is 15 amino acids. This chain's CDR3 is CASSTTSGNTGELFF. The CDR3 bases are TGTGCCAGCAGCACGACTAGCGGAAACACCGGGGAGCTGTTTTTT.